Each of the 18 T cell receptor beta chains below was sequenced from the same sample in a study of metastatic and nonmetastatic thyroid tumors. Thyroid surgery took place with no prior treatment in any patient. TCRdb re-called the PCR reads via MiXCR. This sample carries tens of thousands of clones, 9.5% to 13% of them seen once, and the ten largest clones take 7% to 9.5%. The material sequenced was blood. These receptors originate from a male donor with papillary thyroid cancer or a benign thyroid nodule (not recorded which). Some clones in this sample may be carry-over from other donors' samples.

At least ten counts were recorded for this clone. The V call is TRBV28, the J call TRBJ1-3; TRBD1 is a possible D gene (5 bases). CDR1 is MDHEN, CDR2 SYDVKM, per germline. V was trimmed by 2 bases and J by 0 bases, leaving 11 bases between them. The CDR3 loop spans 16 amino acids. The CDR3 spells CASSLPTGTSGNTIYF. As DNA, the CDR3 is TGTGCCAGCAGTTTACCCACGGGGACCTCTGGAAACACCATATATTTT.

This clone has at least ten counts. The chain employs TRBV10-3 and TRBJ2-2; TRBD2 matches at 8 bases. The germline V gene encodes CDR1 ENHRY and CDR2 SYGVKD. Unmatched junction bases numbered 13, after V lost 4 bases and J lost 6 bases. This CDR3 region has 17 residues. CDR3 sequence reads: CAISAQGGAGEAGELFF. CDR3 coding DNA: TGTGCCATCAGTGCGCAAGGGGGAGCGGGAGAGGCCGGGGAGCTGTTTTTT.

This clone was counted at least ten times. This chain links TRBV20-1 with TRBJ1-5; 8 bases line up with TRBD1. The CDR3 is 16 residues long. J gave up 0 bases and V 3 bases, and 7 bases lay outside the gene matches. Germline values: CDR1 DFQATT, CDR2 SNEGSKA (reference sequence). The CDR3 loop is CSARIRTGHSNQPQHF. The CDR3 bases are TGCAGTGCTAGGATCCGGACAGGGCATAGCAATCAGCCCCAGCATTTT.

This clone was detected ten times or more. The chain combines TRBV20-1 with TRBJ1-2, with 8 bases fitting TRBD1. Germline assignment: CDR1 DFQATT and CDR2 SNEGSKA (reference sequence). With V trimmed by 2 bases and J by 4 bases, 15 bases remained unmatched. The CDR3 covers 17 residues. CDR3 bases: TGCAGTGCTAGAAACCCTGTTCGCCGGACAGGGACCTATGGCTACACCTTC. Translating it yields CSARNPVRRTGTYGYTF.

This clone has just a few counts. A single base separates this from a much larger clone, so it may be a read error. This chain connects TRBV5-5 to TRBJ2-5; 7 bases are a match to TRBD1. After removal of 4 bases from V and 5 bases from J, the junction contained 11 bases not matched to a gene. The germline V gene has CDR1 SGHKS and CDR2 YYEKEE (reference sequence). The CDR3 contains 15 residues. CDR3 sequence: CASSLSGTAKETQYF. CDR3 sequence (DNA): TGTGCCAGCAGCCTCTCCGGGACAGCCAAGGAGACCCAGTACTTC.

This clone was seen many times. This chain connects TRBV7-9 to TRBJ1-1; D perhaps matches TRBD1 (6 bases). V gave up 5 bases and J gave up 5 bases, with 18 bases separating them. The germline CDR1 and CDR2 sequences are SEHNR and FQNEAQ (reference sequence). This CDR3 comprises 15 residues. Here the CDR3 DNA reads TGTGCCAGCAGCCCCCAGGGGCCCTCTGGAACTGAAGCTTTCTTT. Its translation is CASSPQGPSGTEAFF.

The chain carries TRBV6-1 and TRBJ2-3; D is perhaps TRBD1 (6 bases). The V end was cut by 5 bases, the J end by 11 bases, with 14 bases between. This CDR3 is built from 12 residues. The germline CDR1 and CDR2 sequences are MNHNS and SASEGT. The CDR3 DNA reads TGTGCCAGCAGTCATACAGGGTATATGCAGTATTTT. As protein: CASSHTGYMQYF.

The sample holds many counts of this clone. The V gene is TRBV6-2 or TRBV6-3, the J gene TRBJ2-5, with TRBD2 identical over 8 bases. Germline-derived CDR1 and CDR2 are MNHEY and SVGEGT. There are 14 residues in the CDR3. With 2 bases clipped from V and 1 base from J, the junction kept 0 bases outside the gene matches. DNA of the CDR3: TGTGCCAGCAGTTACACTAGCGGCCAAGAGACCCAGTACTTC. Translated: CASSYTSGQETQYF.

A remark on this clone: A much larger clone differs from this one at a single base, so this may be a read error. V usage is TRBV5-5 and J usage is TRBJ1-3, with D hard to call. The CDR3 totals 16 residues. Germline V lookup: CDR1 SGHKS, CDR2 YYEKEE (reference sequence). The chain's CDR3 is CASILWARPSGNTIYF. CDR3 in DNA: TGTGCCAGCATCTTGTGGGCCAGACCCTCTGGAAACACCATATATTTT.

This clone has ten or more counts. CDR3 sequence: CASSSDGGLGVPYNEQFF. CDR3 bases: TGTGCCAGCAGCTCAGACGGAGGACTAGGCGTCCCCTACAATGAGCAGTTCTTC. The V gene is TRBV11-2, the J gene TRBJ2-1; TRBD2 aligns across 7 bases. The V segment lost 4 bases and the J segment 2 bases; nucleotides outside the gene matches: 14. The CDR3 contains 18 residues. CDR1 is SGHAT, CDR2 FQNNGV, per germline.

This clone was seen at least ten times. The CDR3 DNA reads TGTGCCAGCAGTTTACCGGGGGCCGCGACTGAAGCTTTCTTT. Translation gives CASSLPGAATEAFF. This chain joins TRBV28 and TRBJ1-1, with a weak D call TRBD1 (6 bases). V lost 2 bases to trimming and J lost 5 bases, with 12 bases between them. The CDR3 is 14 residues long. The germline CDR1 and CDR2 sequences are MDHEN and SYDVKM. The variable domain in full, completed from reference TRBV28 and TRBJ1-1, reads DVKVTQSSRYLVKRTGEKVFLECVQDMDHENMFWYRQDPGLGLRLIYFSYDVKMKEKGDIPEGYSVSREKKERFSLILESASTNQTSMYLCASSLPGAATEAFFGQGTRLTVV.

The chain joins TRBV5-1 to TRBJ2-7; weak D call: TRBD2 (5 bases). The CDR3 is made up of 15 amino acids. The V end lost 3 bases, the J end lost 2 bases, and 15 bases lay between the germline ends. CDR1 SGHRS and CDR2 YFSETQ come from the germline V gene. The CDR3, as DNA: TGCGCCAGCAGCTCAACGTGGGGAGATGCCTACGAGCAGTACTTC. Amino acid sequence: CASSSTWGDAYEQYF.

This chain links TRBV3-1 with TRBJ1-1; 9 nucleotides agree with TRBD1. CDR1 LGHDT and CDR2 YNNKEL come from the germline V gene (reference sequence). The junction had 10 bases not matched to a gene; V was cut back by 3 bases and J by 5 bases. The CDR3 runs 16 residues. CDR3 nucleotides: TGTGCCAGCAGCCACCCCAAGGACAGGGGAGAGACTGAAGCTTTCTTT. Encoded protein: CASSHPKDRGETEAFF.

This clone was counted many times. The V gene is TRBV6-1, the J gene TRBJ1-4; 8 nucleotides align to TRBD1. CDR1 is MNHNS, CDR2 SASEGT, per germline. The CDR3 contains 15 residues. The V gene end was trimmed by 5 bases and the J gene end by 8 bases; junction bases not matched to a gene: 10. The CDR3 DNA follows: TGTGCCAGCAGTCAGCAACAGGGGGTAAACGAAAAACTGTTTTTT. Amino acid sequence: CASSQQQGVNEKLFF.

V is TRBV13 and J is TRBJ2-7; D is unclear. The germline V gene encodes CDR1 PRHDT and CDR2 FYEKMQ (reference sequence). This CDR3 has 13 residues. V was trimmed by 5 bases and J by 4 bases, leaving 12 bases between them. The DNA of the CDR3 is TGTGCCAGCAGCCCGGAGAGACAATACGAGCAGTACTTC. This encodes CASSPERQYEQYF.

There are many counts of this clone. The chain combines TRBV2 with TRBJ1-1, with D hard to call. Germline values: CDR1 SNHLY, CDR2 FYNNEI. Trimming took 4 bases from V and 5 from J, leaving 11 bases between them. The CDR3 spans 13 residues. The CDR3 loop is CASSARAVTEAFF. Written as DNA, the CDR3 is TGTGCCAGCAGTGCCCGGGCAGTAACTGAAGCTTTCTTT. The whole variable domain, remainder taken from reference TRBV2 and TRBJ1-1, is EPEVTQTPSHQVTQMGQEVILRCVPISNHLYFYWYRQILGQKVEFLVSFYNNEISEKSEIFDDQFSVERPDGSNFTLKIRSTKLEDSAMYFCASSARAVTEAFFGQGTRLTVV.

This clone was detected only a few times. A read error may account for a junction end that differs from germline. This chain joins TRBV27 and TRBJ2-7, with 7 bases lining up with TRBD2. In germline, CDR1 is MNHEY, CDR2 SMNVEV (reference sequence). The CDR3 consists of 15 residues. The CDR3 region has the DNA TGTTCCAGCAGTTTACTTTGGGAGGGCCCCTACGAGCAGTACTTC. Residues: CSSSLLWEGPYEQYF.

This clone was seen at least ten times. The chain uses TRBV4-2 and TRBJ2-3; 9 bases agree with TRBD2. J lost 4 bases, V lost 4 bases, and 9 bases had no gene match. The CDR3 is 16 amino acids. From germline, CDR1 is LGHNA and CDR2 YNFKEQ. The CDR3 region is CASSPWGAGGSDTQYF. CDR3 sequence (DNA): TGTGCCAGCAGCCCATGGGGGGCGGGAGGGTCAGATACGCAGTATTTT.